This T cell receptor beta chain was recorded in a study of OX40 agonist ivuxolimab in advanced cancers. Study details: The dose-escalation cohort had hepatocellular carcinoma, melanoma, renal cell or head and neck cancer. The study, taken as a whole, reports: Near-lowest levels of clonal expansion characterized partial responders at 0.1-3.0 mg/kg. Circulating CD4+ and CD8+ T cells showed clonal expansion by week 6 at 0.1 to 3.0 mg/kg.

A note on this clone: Its specificity is unknown.

Using immunoSEQ multiplex PCR, the repertoire was profiled, and TCRdb retains in-frame clones only, with some absent. Here the sample spans around 12,000 clones, approximately 80% being singletons. V was pared by 2 bases and J by 4 bases, with 8 bases between. The CDR3 runs to 13 residues. The germline V gene encodes CDR1 MNHEY and CDR2 SMNVEV (reference sequence). This chain links TRBV27 with TRBJ1-1; tentative D call: TRBD1 (6 bases). The TCR comes from an adult with an advanced solid tumor such as melanoma, head and neck, liver or kidney cancer. Material: CD4+ or CD8+ T cells sorted from blood, obtained in a trial of the OX40 agonist ivuxolimab. For the CDR3, the DNA is TGTGCCAGCAGTTTAGGCAGGGGCACTGAAGCTTTCTTT. The encoded protein is CASSLGRGTEAFF.